This T cell receptor (beta chain) was captured by sequencing in a study of control samples from healthy donors and cancer patients. Produced via immunoSEQ multiplex PCR; TCRdb's table is partial and in-frame only. The data show approximately 160,000 clones, approximately 94% seen once. This CDR3 has 12 amino acids. Germline lookup yields CDR1 SGHVS and CDR2 FNYEAQ. V gave up 1 base and J gave up 5 bases, with 5 bases separating them. The receptor was isolated from a woman younger than 30 in good health. The sample taken for sequencing was blood. The chain carries TRBV7-6 and TRBJ2-5; D ambiguous. The CDR3 reads CASSLVRETQYF. The CDR3 DNA reads TGTGCCAGCAGCTTAGTGAGGGAGACCCAGTACTTC. Variable domain in full (rest from reference TRBV7-6 and TRBJ2-5): GAGVSQSPRYKVTKRGQDVALRCDPISGHVSLYWYRQALGQGPEFLTYFNYEAQQDKSGLPNDRFSAERPEGSISTLTIQRTEQRDSAMYRCASSLVRETQYFGPGTRLLVL.